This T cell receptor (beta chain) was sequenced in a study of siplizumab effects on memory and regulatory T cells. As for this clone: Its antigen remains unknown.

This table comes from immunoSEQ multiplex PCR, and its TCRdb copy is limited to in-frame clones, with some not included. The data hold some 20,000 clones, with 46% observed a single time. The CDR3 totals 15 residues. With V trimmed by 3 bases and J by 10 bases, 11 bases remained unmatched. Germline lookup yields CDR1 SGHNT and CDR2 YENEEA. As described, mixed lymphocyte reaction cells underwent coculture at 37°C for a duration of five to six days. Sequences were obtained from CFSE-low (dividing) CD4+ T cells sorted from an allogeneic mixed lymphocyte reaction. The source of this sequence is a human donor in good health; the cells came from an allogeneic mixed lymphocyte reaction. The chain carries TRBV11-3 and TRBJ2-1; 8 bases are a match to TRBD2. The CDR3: CASSFTVAGGGEQFF. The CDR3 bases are TGTGCCAGCAGCTTTACGGTAGCGGGCGGGGGGGAGCAGTTCTTC.